The text below deals with one T cell receptor (beta chain). PCR was performed a second time for roughly 7 to 11 cycles using a sample-barcoded 5' primer and a J-beta primer mix. TCRdb reprocessed the 5' RACE reads with MiXCR, giving one entry per CDR3 protein. The sample has roughly 730,000 distinct CDR3 sequences; 56% are singletons. These data are taken from a study of blood T cells in healthy people across ages. The TCR originated in a man in his forties or fifties in good health. The source material was blood.

The CDR3 DNA reads as TGTGCCAGCCGTCTGACCAAGGGGGGGCGGGGTGTTTGGGCCAACGTCCTGACTTTC. It yields the protein CASRLTKGGRGVWANVLTF. The chain is built from TRBV21-1 and TRBJ2-6; the table names TRBD1, a call not compared with the DNA. TRBV21-1 is a pseudogene segment. The CDR3 contains 19 residues.